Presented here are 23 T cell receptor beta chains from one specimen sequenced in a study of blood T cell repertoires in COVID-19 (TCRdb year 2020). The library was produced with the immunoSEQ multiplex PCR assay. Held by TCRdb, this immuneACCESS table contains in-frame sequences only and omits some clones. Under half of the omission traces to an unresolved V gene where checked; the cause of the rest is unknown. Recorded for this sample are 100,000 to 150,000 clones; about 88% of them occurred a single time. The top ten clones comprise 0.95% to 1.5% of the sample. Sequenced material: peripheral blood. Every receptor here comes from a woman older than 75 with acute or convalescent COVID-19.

The CDR3 sequence is CASSFIRDEQFF. The CDR3, as DNA: TGCGCCAGCAGCTTTATCCGGGATGAGCAGTTCTTC. This rearrangement joins TRBV5-1 to TRBJ2-1; D call uncertain. From germline, CDR1 is SGHRS and CDR2 YFSETQ. This CDR3 has 12 residues. Trimming took off 2 bases at V and 8 bases at J, with 8 bases between the two ends.

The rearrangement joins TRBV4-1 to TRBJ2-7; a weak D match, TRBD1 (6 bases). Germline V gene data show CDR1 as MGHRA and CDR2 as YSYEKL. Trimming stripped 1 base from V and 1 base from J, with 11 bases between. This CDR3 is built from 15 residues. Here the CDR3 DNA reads TGCGCCAGCAGCCAAGCACAGGGTTCGTCCTACGAGCAGTACTTC. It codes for CASSQAQGSSYEQYF.

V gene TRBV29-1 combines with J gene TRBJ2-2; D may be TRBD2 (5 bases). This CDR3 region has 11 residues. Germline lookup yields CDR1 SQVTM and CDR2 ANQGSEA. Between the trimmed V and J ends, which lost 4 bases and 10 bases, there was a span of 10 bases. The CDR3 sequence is CSVGTGVELFF. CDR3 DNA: TGCAGCGTTGGCACCGGGGTGGAGCTGTTTTTT.

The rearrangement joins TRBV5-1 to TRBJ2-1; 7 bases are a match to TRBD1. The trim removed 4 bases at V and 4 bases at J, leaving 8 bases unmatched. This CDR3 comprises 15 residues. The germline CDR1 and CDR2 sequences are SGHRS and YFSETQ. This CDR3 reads CASSGQDRIYNEQFF. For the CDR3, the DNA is TGCGCCAGCAGCGGTCAGGACAGGATTTACAATGAGCAGTTCTTC. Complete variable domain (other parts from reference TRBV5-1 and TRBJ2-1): KAGVTQTPRYLIKTRGQQVTLSCSPISGHRSVSWYQQTPGQGLQFLFEYFSETQRNKGNFPGRFSGRQFSNSRSEMNVSTLELGDSALYLCASSGQDRIYNEQFFGPGTRLTVL.

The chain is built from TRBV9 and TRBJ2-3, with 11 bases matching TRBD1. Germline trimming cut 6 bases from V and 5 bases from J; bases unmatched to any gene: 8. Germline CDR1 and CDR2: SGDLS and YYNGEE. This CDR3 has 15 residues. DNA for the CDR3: TGTGCCAGCAACCTACGGGGACAGGGGGGAGATACGCAGTATTTT. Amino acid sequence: CASNLRGQGGDTQYF.

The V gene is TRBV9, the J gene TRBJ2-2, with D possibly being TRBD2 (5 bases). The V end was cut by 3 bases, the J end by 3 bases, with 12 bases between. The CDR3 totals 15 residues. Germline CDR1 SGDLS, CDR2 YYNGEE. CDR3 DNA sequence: TGTGCCAGCAGCGCGGGAACTGCAGACACCGGGGAGCTGTTTTTT. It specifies CASSAGTADTGELFF. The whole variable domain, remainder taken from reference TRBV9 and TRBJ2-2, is DSGVTQTPKHLITATGQRVTLRCSPRSGDLSVYWYQQSLDQGLQFLIQYYNGEERAKGNILERFSAQQFPDLHSELNLSSLELGDSALYFCASSAGTADTGELFFGEGSRLTVL.

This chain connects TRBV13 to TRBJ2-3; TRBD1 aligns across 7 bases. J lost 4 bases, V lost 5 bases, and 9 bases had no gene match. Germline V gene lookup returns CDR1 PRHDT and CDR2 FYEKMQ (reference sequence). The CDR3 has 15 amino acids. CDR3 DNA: TGTGCCAGCAGCCGGGGACAGCTCAGGGCAGATACGCAGTATTTT. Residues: CASSRGQLRADTQYF.

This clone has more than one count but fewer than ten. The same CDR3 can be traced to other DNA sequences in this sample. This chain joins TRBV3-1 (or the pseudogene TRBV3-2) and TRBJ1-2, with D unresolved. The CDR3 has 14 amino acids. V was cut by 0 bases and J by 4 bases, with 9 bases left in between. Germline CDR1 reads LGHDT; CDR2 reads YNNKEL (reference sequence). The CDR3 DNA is TGTGCCAGCAGCCAAGATGGGTCGGGCTATGGCTACACCTTC. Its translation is CASSQDGSGYGYTF.

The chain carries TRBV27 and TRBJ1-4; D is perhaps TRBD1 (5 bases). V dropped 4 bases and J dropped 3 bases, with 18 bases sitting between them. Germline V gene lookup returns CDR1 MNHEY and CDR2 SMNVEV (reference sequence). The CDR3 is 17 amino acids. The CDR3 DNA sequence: TGTGCCAGCAGTTGGTGGCGGGGCGCGTCGGCTAATGAAAAACTGTTTTTT. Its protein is CASSWWRGASANEKLFF.

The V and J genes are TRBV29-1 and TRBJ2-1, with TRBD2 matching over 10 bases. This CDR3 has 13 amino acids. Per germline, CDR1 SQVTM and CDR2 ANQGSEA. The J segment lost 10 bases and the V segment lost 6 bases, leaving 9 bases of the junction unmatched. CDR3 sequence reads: CSVDRGTSEEQFF. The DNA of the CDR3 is TGCAGCGTGGACCGGGGGACTAGCGAAGAGCAGTTCTTC.

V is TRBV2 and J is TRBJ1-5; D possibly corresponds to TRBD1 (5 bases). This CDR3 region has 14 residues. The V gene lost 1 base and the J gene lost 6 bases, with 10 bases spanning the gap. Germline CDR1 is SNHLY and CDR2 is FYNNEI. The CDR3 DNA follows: TGTGCCAGCAGTGAAGGGACAAGATCTCAGCCCCAGCATTTT. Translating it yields CASSEGTRSQPQHF.

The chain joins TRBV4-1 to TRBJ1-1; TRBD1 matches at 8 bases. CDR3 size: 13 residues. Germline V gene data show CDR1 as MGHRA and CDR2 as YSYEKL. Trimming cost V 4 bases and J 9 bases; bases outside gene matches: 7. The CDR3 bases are TGCGCCAGCAGCCCTATTAGACAGGGGAAAGCTTTCTTT. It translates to CASSPIRQGKAFF.

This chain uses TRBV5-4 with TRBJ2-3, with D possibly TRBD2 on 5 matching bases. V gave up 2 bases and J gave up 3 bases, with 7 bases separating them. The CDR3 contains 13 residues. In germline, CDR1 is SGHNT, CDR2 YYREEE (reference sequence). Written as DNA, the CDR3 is TGTGCCAGCAGCTTTGGGAGAACAGATACGCAGTATTTT. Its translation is CASSFGRTDTQYF. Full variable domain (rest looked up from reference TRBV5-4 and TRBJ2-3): ETGVTQSPTHLIKTRGQQVTLRCSSQSGHNTVSWYQQALGQGPQFIFQYYREEENGRGNFPPRFSGLQFPNYSSELNVNALELDDSALYLCASSFGRTDTQYFGPGTRLTVL.

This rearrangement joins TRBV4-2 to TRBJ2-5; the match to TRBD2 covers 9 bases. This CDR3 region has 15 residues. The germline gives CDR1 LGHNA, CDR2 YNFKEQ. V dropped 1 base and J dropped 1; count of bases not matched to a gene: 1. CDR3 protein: CASSQVLAGQETQYF. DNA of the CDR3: TGTGCCAGCAGCCAAGTACTAGCGGGCCAAGAGACCCAGTACTTC.

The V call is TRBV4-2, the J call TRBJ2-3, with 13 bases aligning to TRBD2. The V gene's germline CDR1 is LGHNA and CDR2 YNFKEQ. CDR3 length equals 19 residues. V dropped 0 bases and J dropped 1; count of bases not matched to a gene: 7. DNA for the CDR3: TGTGCCAGCAGCCAAGAAACACTAGCGGGGGGGCCCGGCACAGATACGCAGTATTTT. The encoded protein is CASSQETLAGGPGTDTQYF.

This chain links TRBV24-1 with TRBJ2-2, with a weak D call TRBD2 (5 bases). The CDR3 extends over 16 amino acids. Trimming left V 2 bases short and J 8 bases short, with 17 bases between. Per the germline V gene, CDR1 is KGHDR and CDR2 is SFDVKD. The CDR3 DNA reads TGTGCCACCAGTGATTCGGGAACCAAACCGAGAGGGGAGCTGTTTTTT. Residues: CATSDSGTKPRGELFF.

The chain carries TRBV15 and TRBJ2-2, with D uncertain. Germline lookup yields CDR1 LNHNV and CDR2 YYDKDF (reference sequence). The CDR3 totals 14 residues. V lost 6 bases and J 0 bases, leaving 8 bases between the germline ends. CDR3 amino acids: CATRQGANTGELFF. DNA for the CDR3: TGTGCCACCAGACAAGGAGCGAACACCGGGGAGCTGTTTTTT.

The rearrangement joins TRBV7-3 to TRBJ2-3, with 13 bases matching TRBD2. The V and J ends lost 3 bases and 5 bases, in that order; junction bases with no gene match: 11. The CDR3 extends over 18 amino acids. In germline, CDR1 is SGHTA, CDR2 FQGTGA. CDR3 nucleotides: TGTGCCAGCAGCTTGACACTTAGGACTAGCGGGAGCGAAGATACGCAGTATTTT. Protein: CASSLTLRTSGSEDTQYF.

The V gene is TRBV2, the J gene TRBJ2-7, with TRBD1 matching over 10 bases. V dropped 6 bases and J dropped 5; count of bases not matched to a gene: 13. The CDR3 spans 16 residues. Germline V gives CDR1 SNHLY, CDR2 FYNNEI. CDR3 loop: CASRGDRDRGTDEQYF. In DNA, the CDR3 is TGTGCCAGCAGAGGAGACCGGGACAGGGGCACGGACGAGCAGTACTTC.

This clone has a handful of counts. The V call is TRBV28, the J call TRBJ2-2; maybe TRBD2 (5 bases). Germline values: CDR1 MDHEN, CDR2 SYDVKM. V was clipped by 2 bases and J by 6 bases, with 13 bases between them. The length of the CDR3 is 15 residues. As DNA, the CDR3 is TGTGCCAGCAGTTTAGGGAGCCAAGGCGCCGGGGAGCTGTTTTTT. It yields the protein CASSLGSQGAGELFF.

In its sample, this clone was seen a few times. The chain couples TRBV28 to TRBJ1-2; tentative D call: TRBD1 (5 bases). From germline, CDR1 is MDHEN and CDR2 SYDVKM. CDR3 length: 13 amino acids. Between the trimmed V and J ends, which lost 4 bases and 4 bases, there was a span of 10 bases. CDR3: CASSSDSLYGYTF. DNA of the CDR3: TGTGCCAGCAGTTCCGACAGCCTCTATGGCTACACCTTC.

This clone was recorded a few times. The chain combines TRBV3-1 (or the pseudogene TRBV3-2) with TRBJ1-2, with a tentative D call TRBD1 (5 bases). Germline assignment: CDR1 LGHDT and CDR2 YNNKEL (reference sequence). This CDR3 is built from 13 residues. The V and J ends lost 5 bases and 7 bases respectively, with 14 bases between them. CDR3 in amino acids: CASSYAGVGGYTF. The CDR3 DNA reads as TGTGCCAGCAGCTACGCGGGGGTAGGTGGCTACACCTTC.

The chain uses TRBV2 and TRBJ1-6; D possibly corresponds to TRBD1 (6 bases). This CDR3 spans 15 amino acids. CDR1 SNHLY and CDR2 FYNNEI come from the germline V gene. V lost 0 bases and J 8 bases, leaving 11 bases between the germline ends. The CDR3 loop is CASSEAPGEYSPLHF. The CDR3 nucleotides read TGTGCCAGCAGTGAAGCGCCAGGGGAGTATTCACCCCTCCACTTT.